This is a list of T cell receptor beta chains from one sample in a study of radiotherapy plus CTLA-4 blockade in lung cancer. Sequencing was performed with immunoSEQ multiplex PCR; in TCRdb, only in-frame clones are kept and a portion is missing. The table has more than 65,000 clones, less than 90% seen once. The material sequenced was peripheral blood, taken from a patient treated with radiotherapy plus ipilimumab. The receptors originated from a human donor with non-small cell lung cancer who had stable disease on radiotherapy plus ipilimumab. Each CDR3 is given without its conserved first and last residue. The D gene is left open where the match is weak.

CDR3: ASSHRTSGSTDTQY
length: 14
D: TRBD2
V: TRBV5-4
J: TRBJ2-3

CDR3: SPTRGEQF
length: 8
D: NA
V: TRBV20-1
J: TRBJ2-1

CDR3: ASREGNTIY
length: 9
D: NA
V: TRBV2
J: TRBJ1-3

CDR3: ASSFGLIETQY
length: 11
D: NA
V: TRBV7-2
J: TRBJ2-5

CDR3: ASSSGTAFGTEAF
length: 13
D: NA
V: TRBV2
J: TRBJ1-1

CDR3: ASSAPGTGAYEQY
length: 13
D: TRBD1
V: TRBV19
J: TRBJ2-7

CDR3: ASSIRGARGTGELF
length: 14
D: NA
V: TRBV19
J: TRBJ2-2

CDR3: ASSLEGYGELF
length: 11
D: NA
V: TRBV7-2
J: TRBJ2-2

CDR3: ASRWDRGNQPQH
length: 12
D: TRBD1
V: TRBV19
J: TRBJ1-5

CDR3: ASTSRTGEVNYGYT
length: 14
D: TRBD1
V: TRBV28
J: TRBJ1-2

CDR3: ASSEPGRSSYEQY
length: 13
D: NA
V: TRBV6-1
J: TRBJ2-7

CDR3: AISESVSKNTEAF
length: 13
D: NA
V: TRBV10-3
J: TRBJ1-1

CDR3: ASSLSGSLSSYEQY
length: 14
D: NA
V: TRBV28
J: TRBJ2-7

CDR3: ASSVDGTARGAQH
length: 13
D: NA
V: TRBV9
J: TRBJ1-5

CDR3: ASSQVPSGNAGELF
length: 14
D: TRBD2
V: TRBV14
J: TRBJ2-2

CDR3: ASSIGTEGTQY
length: 11
D: TRBD1
V: TRBV5-1
J: TRBJ2-5

CDR3: ASSQGDRDYGYT
length: 12
D: TRBD1
V: TRBV4-1
J: TRBJ1-2

CDR3: ASSLGGEGIQY
length: 11
D: NA
V: TRBV5-1
J: TRBJ2-4

CDR3: ASSVNQGAGNTIY
length: 13
D: TRBD1
V: TRBV9
J: TRBJ1-3

CDR3: ASSPTGSGDTGELF
length: 14
D: NA
V: TRBV5-4
J: TRBJ2-2

CDR3: ASANPGGETQY
length: 11
D: NA
V: TRBV6-1
J: TRBJ2-5

CDR3: ASRPDRGTYEQY
length: 12
D: TRBD1
V: TRBV6-5
J: TRBJ2-7

CDR3: ASSRALESSYNSPLH
length: 15
D: NA
V: TRBV7-2
J: TRBJ1-6

CDR3: ASSQPLARTGELF
length: 13
D: TRBD2
V: TRBV6-6
J: TRBJ2-2

CDR3: ASKYAGTGNTDTQY
length: 14
D: TRBD1
V: TRBV28
J: TRBJ2-3

CDR3: ASSVLAGGRYEQY
length: 13
D: TRBD2
V: TRBV9
J: TRBJ2-7

CDR3: ASSHGTAAMNTEAF
length: 14
D: TRBD1
V: TRBV28
J: TRBJ1-1

CDR3: ASSARTGAYNSPLH
length: 14
D: TRBD1
V: TRBV7-2
J: TRBJ1-6

CDR3: AIRQGAIEQY
length: 10
D: TRBD1
V: TRBV10-3
J: TRBJ2-7

CDR3: ASSPIQGAHEQF
length: 12
D: TRBD1
V: TRBV7-8
J: TRBJ2-1

CDR3: ASSLDVASPLH
length: 11
D: NA
V: TRBV28
J: TRBJ1-6

CDR3: ASSVDVPTSGRGYNEQF
length: 17
D: TRBD2
V: TRBV9
J: TRBJ2-1

CDR3: ASSLVFNGGLGYGYT
length: 15
D: NA
V: TRBV11-2
J: TRBJ1-2

CDR3: ASSLDPIGRSNSPLH
length: 15
D: NA
V: TRBV5-1
J: TRBJ1-6

CDR3: ASSLGASTDTQY
length: 12
D: NA
V: TRBV27
J: TRBJ2-3

CDR3: ASSPGPLSGNTIY
length: 13
D: NA
V: TRBV7-8
J: TRBJ1-3

CDR3: ASSLSAAKGGEQY
length: 13
D: NA
V: TRBV7-8
J: TRBJ2-7

CDR3: ASSVVDGNTEAF
length: 12
D: NA
V: TRBV9
J: TRBJ1-1

CDR3: ASSTQGAGMNTEAF
length: 14
D: NA
V: TRBV5-1
J: TRBJ1-1

CDR3: ASSTPGAGGSPDTQY
length: 15
D: TRBD2
V: TRBV9
J: TRBJ2-3

CDR3: ASSLDRESYNEQF
length: 13
D: NA
V: TRBV27
J: TRBJ2-1

CDR3: ASSEVGGSYNEQF
length: 13
D: NA
V: TRBV6-1
J: TRBJ2-1

CDR3: ASSQGFREETQY
length: 12
D: NA
V: TRBV4-1
J: TRBJ2-5

CDR3: ASSLLGYEQY
length: 10
D: NA
V: TRBV7-9
J: TRBJ2-7

CDR3: ASSSRTGDIQY
length: 11
D: TRBD1
V: TRBV7-9
J: TRBJ2-4